This TCR beta chain was captured by sequencing in a study of glioma-infiltrating T cells. This clonotype was observed a few times. Its target is unknown. Amplification of TCR alpha and beta CDR3 regions from RNA used iRepertoire nested multiplex PCR. Tissue mRNA or PBMC total RNA, roughly 85-450 ng, went into one-step reverse transcription and amplification. A single record per CDR3 protein comes from TCRdb applying MiXCR to the multiplex PCR reads. The repertoire holds fewer than 250,000 distinct CDR3 sequences, with more than 30% as singletons. CDR3 length equals 16 residues. J was trimmed by 3 bases and V by 4 bases; bases with no gene match: 6. From germline, CDR1 is MGHRA and CDR2 YSYEKL. Notes on the study in general: Gliomas, especially low-grade, showed above-expected tissue-blood divergence; non-neoplastic patients showed below.

This chain links TRBV4-1 with TRBJ2-7; 13 positions match TRBD2. Sequencing was done on a sample of glioma tissue, nonneoplastic brain tissue, or PBMCs (not recorded which). The sequence derives from a human donor with low-grade glioma or glioblastoma, undergoing nonglioma brain surgery, or in good health (not recorded which). This CDR3 is CASSLLAGGTDYEQYF. The CDR3, as DNA: TGCGCCAGCAGCCTACTAGCGGGAGGGACAGACTACGAGCAGTACTTC.